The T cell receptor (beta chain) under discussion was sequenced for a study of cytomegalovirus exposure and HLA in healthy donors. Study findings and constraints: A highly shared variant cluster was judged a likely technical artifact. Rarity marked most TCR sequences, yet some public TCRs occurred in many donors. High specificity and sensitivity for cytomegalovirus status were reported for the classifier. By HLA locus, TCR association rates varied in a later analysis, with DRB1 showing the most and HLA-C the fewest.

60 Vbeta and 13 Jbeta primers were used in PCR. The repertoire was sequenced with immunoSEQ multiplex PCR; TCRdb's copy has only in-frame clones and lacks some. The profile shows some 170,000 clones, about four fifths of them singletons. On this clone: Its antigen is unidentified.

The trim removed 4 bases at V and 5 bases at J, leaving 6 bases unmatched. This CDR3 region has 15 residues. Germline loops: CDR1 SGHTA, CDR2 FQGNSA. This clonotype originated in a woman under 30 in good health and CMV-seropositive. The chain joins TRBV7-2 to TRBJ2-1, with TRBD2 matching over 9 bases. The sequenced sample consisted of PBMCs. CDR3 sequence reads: CASSSGPSGNNEQFF. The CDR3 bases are TGTGCCAGCAGCTCAGGACCTAGCGGGAACAATGAGCAGTTCTTC. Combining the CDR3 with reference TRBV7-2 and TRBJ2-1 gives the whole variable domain GAGVSQSPSNKVTEKGKDVELRCDPISGHTALYWYRQSLGQGLEFLIYFQGNSAPDKSGLPSDRFSAERTGGSVSTLTIQRTQQEDSAVYLCASSSGPSGNNEQFFGPGTRLTVL.